This entry concerns a single TCR beta chain. This clonotype showed up just once. Its antigen is still unknown. An end of the junction differs from the germline gene, which may be a read error. This sample was included in a study of tumor and adjacent non-tumor tissue in lung cancer (dated by TCRdb to 2017 to 2018). About the full investigation: The cohort included 12 adenocarcinoma, 2 squamous cell carcinoma and 1 small cell lung cancer patients. For each patient, one tumor sample and one normal lung sample were taken, giving approximately 30 paired specimens that underwent TCRbeta CDR3 sequencing. Bulk TCRbeta repertoires were compared between lung tumor tissue and matched distant non-tumor lung tissue obtained from more than 12 lung cancer patients. In total, sequencing yielded over 95 million productive TCRbeta reads, which works out to an average of about 4.2 million reads per sample. The approximately 15 patients were aged roughly 31 to 85 years, included about 10 men and 5 women, and had TNM stage I to III disease.

The CDR3 goes from the cysteine to the phenylalanine over 17 residues. The read is trimmed to its CDR3 DNA, 51 bases read in frame from base 1. Sequences MNHNY (CDR1) and SVGAGI (CDR2) are obtained from the germline V gene (reference sequence). The receptor library was made with multiplex PCR. Sequencer: Illumina HiSeq 2500. TCRbeta libraries were constructed through three rounds of nested PCR with primers (Table S4) according to protocols modified from ARM-PCR. Before sequencing, PCR products in the 200-500 bp range were cut out of the gel and cleaned up using the QIAquick gel extraction kit. The study's own analysis went as follows. Trimmomatic was used to clean the reads, FLASH merged the cleaned reads into complete CDR3 sequences, and MiTCR assigned the sequences to V(D)J germline segments. Clonal diversity was calculated as the inverse Simpson's index using VDJtools. In-frame sequences without a premature stop codon were defined as productive reads. The public reads were reanalyzed by TCRdb: fastp trimming at Q25, MiXCR alignment, in-frame beta chains only. CDR3 protein sequences are deduplicated, and each keeps its most common genes and DNA. Here the V and J calls rest on TCRdb's processing, not on the authors' analysis. The sample table holds tens of thousands of distinct CDR3 sequences, of which 60% to 80% were seen once. The biggest ten clones account for about 23% of the sample.

RNA was extracted from bulk unsorted tissue and checked for quality with a NanoDrop ND-1000 and an Agilent 2100. Normal lung samples were distant non-tumor tissue taken more than 3 cm from the tumor edge. The donors were newly diagnosed lung cancer patients admitted for thoracic surgery in China from August to November 2014 who had not received prior chemotherapy. Patients with previous radiotherapy or chemotherapy, or with another concurrent cancer, were excluded from the study. Pieces of surgical tissue measuring 1-2 cm3 were kept in RNAlater solution and held at -80 degrees C until needed. What the study reported, not specific to this receptor: With only about 14 patients in the cohort, the authors noted that larger samples and more detailed clinical data are needed. A significantly larger cumulative share of the repertoire was made up by the top 100 clones in normal lung than in tumor tissue. The sequencing platform is not named in the methods, and unique molecular identifiers are not mentioned. Tumor tissue showed significantly higher TCR diversity (inverse Simpson) than normal lung tissue, at roughly 390 vs 170 (P = 0.0075, Mann-Whitney U test). Because peripheral blood was not sequenced, the blood TCRbeta repertoires of the lung cancer patients in the study went unexamined. TCR diversity was significantly higher in younger patients, and higher tumor TCR diversity was associated with shorter overall and disease-free survival.

The sequencing sample was made of distant non-tumor lung tissue. The clonotype was recovered from a woman aged 60-70 years with non-small cell lung cancer. The chain couples TRBV6-6 to TRBJ1-6; the D segment cannot be called with confidence. The nucleotide sequence reads as follows: TGTGCCAACAGTTTTGATGAAGAGAGCTCCTATAATCCATCCCTCCACTTT. This translates into CANSFDEESSYNPSLHF.